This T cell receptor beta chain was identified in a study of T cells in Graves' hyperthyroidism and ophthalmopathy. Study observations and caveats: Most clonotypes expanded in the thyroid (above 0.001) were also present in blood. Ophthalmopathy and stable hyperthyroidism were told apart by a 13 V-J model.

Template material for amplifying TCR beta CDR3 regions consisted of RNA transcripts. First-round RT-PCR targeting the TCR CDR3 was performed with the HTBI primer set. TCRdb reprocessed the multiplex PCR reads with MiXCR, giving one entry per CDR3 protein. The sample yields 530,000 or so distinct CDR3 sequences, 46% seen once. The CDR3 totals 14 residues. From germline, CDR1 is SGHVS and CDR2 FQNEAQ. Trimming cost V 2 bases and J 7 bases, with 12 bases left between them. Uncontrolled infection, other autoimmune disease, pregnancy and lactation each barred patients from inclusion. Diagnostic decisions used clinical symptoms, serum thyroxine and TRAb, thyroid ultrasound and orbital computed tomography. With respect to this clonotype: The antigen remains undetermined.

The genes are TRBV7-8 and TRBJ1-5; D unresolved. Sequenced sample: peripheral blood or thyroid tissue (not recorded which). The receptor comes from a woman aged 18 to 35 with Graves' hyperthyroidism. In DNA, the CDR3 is TGTGCCAGCAGCTTAAGCGCCAGGAACCAGCCCCAGCATTTT. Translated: CASSLSARNQPQHF.